The 27 T cell receptor beta chains in this list originate from one sample, sequenced in a study of beta chain features in type 1 diabetes (dated by TCRdb to the late 2010s). Their antigen targets remain unknown. The library was obtained by the immunoSEQ multiplex PCR assay. The entire amount of isolated RNA was reverse transcribed using the High Capacity cDNA Reverse Transcription Kit, so the sequenced TCRB transcripts were expressed ones. The clones in this table, taken by TCRdb from immuneACCESS, are in-frame only. Not every clone is retained; where verified, under half of the shortfall comes from an unresolved V gene, and the cause of the rest is unknown. A total of 600,000 to 700,000 clones appear in this sample, over 10% of them only once. The ten largest clones add up to approximately 0.02% of the sample. Findings and caveats that apply to the study as a whole: Type 1 diabetes patients showed a moderate but significant shortening of TCRB CDR3 length in all four CD4+ subsets.

The sequenced material came from naive CD4+ T cells from blood. Reading the label with the study, this specimen's cell subset or site is: true naive CD4+ T cells. The receptor source for this set is a man aged 18 to 35 with type 1 diabetes.

This sequence joins TRBV15 and TRBJ1-3; TRBD1 matches at 7 bases. Germline assignment: CDR1 LNHNV and CDR2 YYDKDF (reference sequence). The CDR3 covers 15 residues. Trimming removed 3 bases from V and 0 bases from J; junction bases left unmatched: 2. The CDR3 sequence is CATSRDRSSGNTIYF. The CDR3 DNA follows: TGTGCCACCAGCAGGGACAGGAGCTCTGGAAACACCATATATTTT.

This clone was recorded a few times. The chain carries TRBV6-5 and TRBJ2-3, with D unresolved. CDR1 and CDR2 (germline): MNHEY, SVGAGI. The CDR3 spans 14 residues. Deletions cut 0 bases from V and 5 bases from J, with 9 bases between. The CDR3 here is CASSYSRKGDTQYF. DNA for the CDR3: TGTGCCAGCAGTTACTCCCGTAAGGGAGATACGCAGTATTTT.

The sample holds a few counts of this clone. This chain uses TRBV4-1 with TRBJ2-7; 7 bases agree with TRBD1. The length of the CDR3 is 18 residues. CDR1 and CDR2 from the germline V gene are MGHRA and YSYEKL. J lost 1 base, V lost 1 base, and 13 bases had no gene match. This CDR3 is CASSQAWVQGRQSYEQYF. The CDR3 DNA follows: TGCGCCAGCAGCCAAGCTTGGGTACAGGGGCGACAATCCTACGAGCAGTACTTC.

This clone was detected a few times. Other DNA sequences of this sample code for an identical CDR3. This chain joins TRBV18 and TRBJ2-2; no definite D call. The CDR3 is made up of 14 amino acids. The V gene lost 6 bases and the J gene lost 2 bases, with 10 bases spanning the gap. CDR1 is KGHSH, CDR2 LQKENI, per germline. The DNA of the CDR3 is TGTGCCAGCTCCCCAGACACAAACACCGGGGAGCTGTTTTTT. It is translated as CASSPDTNTGELFF.

The J gene is TRBJ1-1, the V gene TRBV30; a weak D match, TRBD1 (6 bases). Looked up from germline, CDR1 is GTSNPN and CDR2 is SVGIG (reference sequence). Trimming left V 3 bases short and J 6 bases short, with 20 bases between. This CDR3 has 15 residues. CDR3 in DNA: TGTGCCTGGAGCCGAGATTCAGGGGAATGGGCTGAAGCTTTCTTT. Its protein is CAWSRDSGEWAEAFF.

CDR3 DNA sequence: TGTGCCTGGAGGGGACAGGGGTTGGGGCAGCCCCAGCATTTT. It codes for CAWRGQGLGQPQHF. The J gene is TRBJ1-5, the V gene TRBV30; TRBD1 aligns across 10 bases. Trimming at V came to 3 bases and at J to 7 bases, leaving 6 bases not matched to a gene. The CDR3 spans 14 residues. The germline V gene has CDR1 GTSNPN and CDR2 SVGIG (reference sequence).

The gene calls are TRBV2 and TRBJ2-2; 9 bases fit TRBD1. Trimming took 6 bases from V and 6 from J; bases not matched to a gene: 8. From germline, CDR1 is SNHLY and CDR2 FYNNEI. The CDR3 sequence is 15 residues long. The CDR3: CASRTGGKGAGELFF. The CDR3 bases are TGTGCCAGCAGGACAGGGGGGAAAGGTGCCGGGGAGCTGTTTTTT.

This rearrangement joins TRBV2 to TRBJ1-6; 10 positions match TRBD1. The CDR3 is made up of 16 amino acids. Germline V CDR1 and CDR2: SNHLY, FYNNEI. V lost 10 bases to trimming and J lost 8 bases; unmatched junction nucleotides: 14. The CDR3 reads CAINSGTGTGDSPLHF. The CDR3 coding sequence is TGTGCCATAAATTCGGGGACCGGGACAGGGGATTCACCCCTCCACTTT.

The sample holds a few counts of this clone. The chain uses TRBV6-6 and TRBJ2-1; TRBD1 matches 7 bases. The CDR3 totals 12 residues. Germline assignment: CDR1 MNHNY and CDR2 SVGAGI (reference sequence). Germline trimming cut 4 bases from V and 7 bases from J; bases unmatched to any gene: 1. CDR3 DNA: TGTGCCAGCAGTTTACAGGGGAATGAGCAGTTCTTC. It is translated as CASSLQGNEQFF.

The gene calls are TRBV12-5 and TRBJ1-1; 7 bases match TRBD1. This CDR3 has 15 residues. The junction had 11 bases not matched to a gene; V was cut back by 7 bases and J by 3 bases. Looked up from germline, CDR1 is LGHNT and CDR2 is FRNRAP. The CDR3 DNA reads as TGTGCTAGTGACCCCGACAGGGCTGGAGACACTGAAGCTTTCTTT. This sequence encodes CASDPDRAGDTEAFF.

The chain couples TRBV2 to TRBJ1-1; a possible D gene is TRBD1 (5 bases). V was pared by 7 bases and J by 1 base, with 16 bases between. The CDR3 is 15 residues long. Germline V gene lookup returns CDR1 SNHLY and CDR2 FYNNEI. CDR3: CASTSGGSPNTEAFF. In nucleotides, the CDR3 is TGTGCCAGCACTTCCGGGGGGAGCCCGAACACTGAAGCTTTCTTT.

The chain is built from TRBV9 and TRBJ2-2; 8 nucleotides line up with TRBD1. This CDR3 is 14 amino acids long. V shed 4 bases, J shed 6 bases, and the junction held 5 bases outside the gene matches. Per the germline V gene, CDR1 is SGDLS and CDR2 is YYNGEE. The CDR3 region has the DNA TGTGCCAGCAGCACGGACAGGGAAGCCGGGGAGCTGTTTTTT. Its translation is CASSTDREAGELFF.

On this clone: The junction differs from germline at one of its ends, possibly a read error. The V and J genes are TRBV7-7 and TRBJ2-5; possible D gene TRBD1, 7 bases. The germline V gene encodes CDR1 SSHAT and CDR2 FNYEAQ (reference sequence). The CDR3 has 14 amino acids. CDR3 nucleotides: TGTGCTAGCAGCCCAGGGGGGTACCAAGAGACCCAGTACTTC. It is translated as CASSPGGYQETQYF.

This clone was counted a few times. This chain uses TRBV30 with TRBJ1-4; no reliable D call. There are 12 residues in the CDR3. From germline, CDR1 is GTSNPN and CDR2 SVGIG (reference sequence). Trimming left V 2 bases short and J 7 bases short, with 8 bases between. The CDR3 region is CAWSQTGEKLFF. CDR3 DNA: TGTGCCTGGAGTCAGACGGGTGAAAAACTGTTTTTT.

This clone was seen only a few times. This sequence joins TRBV27 and TRBJ1-5, with 7 bases that match TRBD1. Germline V gene lookup returns CDR1 MNHEY and CDR2 SMNVEV (reference sequence). V shed 6 bases and J 6 bases; nucleotides not matched to a gene: 5. CDR3 size: 13 residues. The CDR3 sequence is CASSITGAQPQHF. In DNA, the CDR3 is TGTGCCAGCAGCATAACAGGGGCTCAGCCCCAGCATTTT.

The CDR3 nucleotides read TGTGCCTGGGGGGCGTACTCCTACGAGCAGTACTTC. Protein sequence: CAWGAYSYEQYF. The chain couples TRBV30 to TRBJ2-7, with a possible D match to TRBD1 (5 bases). This CDR3 region has 12 residues. The V and J ends lost 5 bases and 0 bases respectively, with 8 bases between them. Germline V gene lookup returns CDR1 GTSNPN and CDR2 SVGIG (reference sequence).

This rearrangement joins TRBV6-5 to TRBJ2-5; a possible D gene is TRBD2 (5 bases). The CDR3 extends over 13 amino acids. Trimming left V 6 bases short and J 2 bases short, with 10 bases between. CDR1 is MNHEY, CDR2 SVGAGI, per germline. CDR3 sequence reads: CASRPSGQETQYF. The CDR3 DNA follows: TGTGCCAGCAGGCCCTCGGGACAAGAGACCCAGTACTTC.

This chain uses TRBV11-3 with TRBJ2-7, with TRBD1 identical over 7 bases. The CDR3 length is 15 residues. V was pared by 2 bases and J by 0 bases, with 4 bases of the junction left unmatched. Germline CDR1 is SGHNT and CDR2 is YENEEA. DNA for the CDR3: TGTGCCAGCAGCTTACCCACAGGGGTCTCCTACGAGCAGTACTTC. Translated: CASSLPTGVSYEQYF.

This clone came up a few times. The rearrangement uses TRBV19 and TRBJ2-7; maybe TRBD2 (5 bases). V was clipped by 7 bases and J by 0 bases, with 13 bases between them. The CDR3 runs to 14 residues. Germline CDR1 LNHDA, CDR2 SQIVND (reference sequence). The CDR3 sequence is CASNPGLASYEQYF. The CDR3 DNA follows: TGTGCCAGTAACCCCGGCCTAGCCTCCTACGAGCAGTACTTC.

This clone was seen only a few times. The chain recombines TRBV10-1 with TRBJ2-3; 7 bases align to TRBD1. The CDR3 length is 17 residues. The J segment lost 6 bases and the V segment lost 0 bases, leaving 12 bases of the junction unmatched. Germline values: CDR1 WNHNN, CDR2 SYGVQD (reference sequence). The CDR3 DNA reads as TGCGCCAGCAGTGAGTCGGGACAGAGCTATTCTCGTGATACGCAGTATTTT. Its translation: CASSESGQSYSRDTQYF.

This clone came up a few times. The CDR3 loop reads CASSRGLDREWNEQFF. CDR3 coding DNA: TGTGCCAGCAGTAGAGGTCTGGACAGGGAGTGGAATGAGCAGTTCTTC. The chain uses TRBV25-1 and TRBJ2-1; 8 bases map to TRBD1. The CDR3 spans 16 residues. CDR1 is MGHDK and CDR2 is SYGVNS in the germline V gene. The V segment lost 5 bases and the J segment 7 bases; nucleotides outside the gene matches: 13.

This clone was detected a few times. The chain carries TRBV6-1 and TRBJ2-3; 7 nucleotides agree with TRBD1. Germline V gene sequence: CDR1 MNHNS, CDR2 SASEGT. The ends lost 6 bases at V and 4 bases at J; junction bases unmatched: 4. CDR3 length equals 13 residues. The chain's CDR3 is CASSFGQADTQYF. The CDR3 DNA reads TGTGCCAGCAGCTTCGGACAGGCAGATACGCAGTATTTT.

This rearrangement joins TRBV5-6 to TRBJ1-4; D not resolved. V was clipped by 4 bases and J by 6 bases, with 10 bases between them. This CDR3 has 13 amino acids. The germline V gene has CDR1 SGHDT and CDR2 YYEEEE. CDR3 residues: CASSLPRDEKLFF. The CDR3 nucleotides read TGTGCCAGCAGCCTCCCGCGAGATGAAAAACTGTTTTTT.

About this clone: This same CDR3 is encoded by further DNA sequences in the sample. J is TRBJ2-3 and V is TRBV6-5, with no clear D. This CDR3 region has 14 residues. The germline CDR1 and CDR2 sequences are MNHEY and SVGAGI. V shed 0 bases and J shed 2 bases, with 6 bases lying between them. CDR3 nucleotides: TGTGCCAGCAGTTACTCTACGGACACAGATACGCAGTATTTT. Amino acids: CASSYSTDTDTQYF.

The chain is built from TRBV6-1 and TRBJ1-5; 9 nucleotides agree with TRBD1. The ends lost 5 bases at V and 4 bases at J; junction bases unmatched: 12. The CDR3 sequence is 17 residues long. Germline V lookup: CDR1 MNHNS, CDR2 SASEGT. In nucleotides, the CDR3 is TGTGCCAGCAGTCAAGGAAAACAGGGGGCGCGAAATCAGCCCCAGCATTTT. Protein sequence: CASSQGKQGARNQPQHF.

In its sample, this clone was seen a few times. This sequence joins TRBV5-1 and TRBJ1-1, with 7 bases lining up with TRBD1. The junction had 6 bases not matched to a gene; V was cut back by 6 bases and J by 1 base. This CDR3 spans 14 amino acids. Germline assignment: CDR1 SGHRS and CDR2 YFSETQ. Here the CDR3 DNA reads TGCGCCAGCATGCGGGACAGACCGAACACTGAAGCTTTCTTT. Its translation: CASMRDRPNTEAFF.

Comments on this clone: Other DNA sequences within the sample encode an identical CDR3. V is TRBV18 and J is TRBJ1-1; 8 bases agree with TRBD1. With 4 bases clipped from V and 3 bases from J, the junction kept 1 base outside the gene matches. CDR1 is KGHSH, CDR2 LQKENI, per germline. The CDR3 contains 13 residues. CDR3 residues: CASSLTGDTEAFF. Here the CDR3 DNA reads TGTGCCAGCTCACTGACAGGGGACACTGAAGCTTTCTTT.